This T cell receptor beta chain is from a study of shared T cell receptors in the human thymus. V lost 8 bases and J lost 2; bases outside the gene matches: 6. CDR1 and CDR2 (germline): SQVTM, ANQGSEA. The CDR3 is 13 amino acids. Measured with immunoSEQ multiplex PCR; TCRdb has only the in-frame clones, and not every one. The table includes about 500,000 clones, around 82% detected once. This same sample was also part of a study on human thymus T cells. That work adds: During corrective heart surgery, resections were taken, and the thymus tissue came from them. It looked as if thymic and blood repertoires used V and J genes in a biased way.

The rearrangement uses TRBV29-1 and TRBJ2-5; 9 bases are a match to TRBD2. What was sequenced was thymocytes. This clonotype was obtained from a boy in the first two years of life with a congenital heart defect. The CDR3 nucleotides are TGCAGCCCTCGCGGACTAGCGCAAGAGACCCAGTACTTC. Amino acid sequence: CSPRGLAQETQYF.